The present T cell receptor (beta chain) was sequenced within a study of CD8 T cells in Susac syndrome (dated by TCRdb to the late 2010s). For context, the study as a whole: The study used repertoire sequencing to test whether antigen drove CD8+ T cell activation and differentiation in Susac syndrome. Clonality of the CD8+ T cell repertoire was compared between around eleven healthy donors, around 14 Susac syndrome patients and under 16 multiple sclerosis patients. Points the paper makes about the study in general: The number of individuals in the TCR sequencing and HLA analysis was acknowledged as relatively small.

The cysteine opens and the phenylalanine closes a CDR3 of 15 amino acids. Kept here is only the CDR3 DNA, which spans 45 bases and is read in frame from base 1. Relative to germline, V is missing 3 bases and J is missing 2 bases, with 4 bases of the junction outside any gene match. Sequences LGHNA (CDR1) and YSLEER (CDR2) are obtained from the germline V gene. High-throughput TCR beta sequencing profiled peripheral blood CD8+ and CD4+ T cells from healthy donors, Susac syndrome patients and multiple sclerosis patients. Multiple sclerosis controls were treatment-naive patients with stable or active relapsing-remitting disease fulfilling revised McDonald criteria. CD8+ TEMRA cells were enriched by FACS, while bulk CD8+ and CD4+ T cells were purified by magnetic negative isolation. Blood was drawn into EDTA tubes, processed within 24 hours, and PBMCs were isolated by density gradient centrifugation. PBMCs intended for TCR sequencing were frozen in liquid nitrogen and were later thawed in a 37 degrees C water bath. Purity of sorted or isolated CD4+, CD8+ and CD8+ TEMRA cells was at least 90%.

For this clonotype: Its antigen has not been determined. No much larger clonotype is one base removed from it; base qualities were not supplied.

RNA was extracted using the RNeasy kit, and about 0.45 to 1 ug of the RNA was reverse transcribed with random hexamers. TCR beta CDR3 regions were amplified with the immunoSEQ multiplex PCR assay covering 54 Vbeta and 13 Jbeta segments. PCR amplification bias was corrected by using a synthetic template baseline for primer optimization and computational correction. Per the source publication's procedure: Only productive sequences were kept, with reads annotated to V, D and J genes according to IMGT and analyzed in immunoSEQ Analyzer. To calculate clonality, Shannon entropy was normalized by log2 of the number of productive unique sequences and then subtracted from one. For each patient and control, public and private clones were evaluated within the 100 most prevalent clones. Clones were defined as Susac-specific when absent from the healthy and MS cohorts, from 1052 published viral clones and from other ImmuneACCESS disease sequences. The public reads were reanalyzed by TCRdb: fastp trimming at Q25, MiXCR alignment, in-frame beta chains only. Each CDR3 protein appears once, grouped with its most common genes and DNA. The V and J calls reflect TCRdb's pipeline rather than the authors' work. Recorded for this sample are a few hundred thousand distinct CDR3 sequences; 92% of them occurred a single time. The top ten clonotypes cover roughly 0.13% of the sample.

Sequencing was carried out using CD8+ T cells from PBMCs. This TCR was recovered from a human donor with multiple sclerosis. The chain joins TRBV4-3 to TRBJ2-3; 8 bases in between match TRBD2. The nucleotides read TGCGCCAGCAGCCATGGACTAGCCGCCACAGATACGCAGTATTTT. This gives the protein CASSHGLAATDTQYF.